One and the same sample provided the 18 T cell receptor beta chains below, sequenced in a study of T cell repertoires in cytomegalovirus infection. TCRdb itself ran the reads through MiXCR, one entry per CDR3 protein. The table shows more than 400,000 distinct CDR3 sequences, with about a quarter occurring only once. The sequenced material came from PBMCs. These receptors were taken from a human donor in good health (CMV status not recorded). Some clones in this sample may be carry-over from other donors' samples.

In this sample, this clonotype turned up many times. The V and J genes are TRBV7-2 and TRBJ2-3; 8 bases map to TRBD2. The length of the CDR3 is 13 residues. CDR1 and CDR2 (germline): SGHTA, FQGNSA. V lost 7 bases to trimming and J lost 6 bases; unmatched junction nucleotides: 6. The CDR3 DNA sequence: TGTGCCAGCATCCGGGGGGGGACCGATACGCAGTATTTT. Translating gives CASIRGGTDTQYF.

This clonotype appeared many times. V usage is TRBV7-8 and J usage is TRBJ2-2; TRBD2 matches 8 bases. Germline V gene data show CDR1 as SGHVS and CDR2 as FQNEAQ. The CDR3 is made up of 15 amino acids. The trim removed 3 bases at V and 0 bases at J, leaving 0 bases unmatched. CDR3 residues: CASSLTSANTGELFF. The DNA of the CDR3 is TGTGCCAGCAGCTTGACTAGCGCGAACACCGGGGAGCTGTTTTTT.

The table lists this clonotype with a few counts. The DNA of the CDR3 is TGTGCCACCAGCAGAGATCGTGGGGGAGATACGCAGTATTTT. Translation gives CATSRDRGGDTQYF. V is TRBV15 and J is TRBJ2-3, with D perhaps assigned TRBD1 or TRBD2 (5 bases each). In germline, CDR1 is LNHNV, CDR2 YYDKDF (reference sequence). CDR3 length: 14 amino acids. The V gene lost 0 bases and the J gene lost 5 bases, with 9 bases spanning the gap.

This chain joins TRBV20-1 and TRBJ2-7; no clear D. The V gene lost 6 bases and the J gene lost 5 bases, with 14 bases spanning the gap. The CDR3 loop spans 12 amino acids. Germline assignment: CDR1 DFQATT and CDR2 SNEGSKA (reference sequence). The CDR3 region is CSAPLIVDEQYF. The CDR3 nucleotides read TGCAGTGCGCCCCTCATAGTCGACGAGCAGTACTTC.

This clonotype was recorded only once. This rearrangement joins TRBV5-8 to TRBJ1-4, with unresolved D. Germline V gene data show CDR1 as SGHTS and CDR2 as YDEGEE. V lost 4 bases, J lost 0 bases, and 16 bases lay in between. The CDR3 runs 17 residues. This CDR3 is CASSPPPQTTTNEKLFF. DNA for the CDR3: TGTGCCAGCAGCCCGCCCCCTCAAACAACAACTAATGAAAAACTGTTTTTT.

V and J are TRBV28 and TRBJ2-7; 9 positions match TRBD1. The CDR3 consists of 13 residues. Trimming removed 6 bases from V and 5 bases from J; junction bases left unmatched: 5. Looked up from germline, CDR1 is MDHEN and CDR2 is SYDVKM. CDR3 residues: CASSHRGRHEQYV. The DNA for the CDR3 is TGTGCCAGCAGCCACAGGGGGCGGCACGAGCAGTACGTC.

V gene TRBV29-1 combines with J gene TRBJ2-1, with 13 positions matching TRBD2. The CDR3 runs 15 residues. Germline CDR1 and CDR2: SQVTM and ANQGSEA. V lost 4 bases, J lost 2 bases, and 2 bases stayed unmatched. This CDR3 is CSVGGTSGTYNEQFF. CDR3 in DNA: TGCAGCGTTGGAGGGACTAGCGGGACCTACAATGAGCAGTTCTTC.

Many counts were recorded for this clonotype. The chain recombines TRBV5-1 with TRBJ2-1; 11 bases align to TRBD1. The J segment lost 1 base and the V segment lost 3 bases, leaving 9 bases of the junction unmatched. This CDR3 is built from 18 residues. Per germline, CDR1 SGHRS and CDR2 YFSETQ. The CDR3 loop reads CASSSPIRDRGSYNEQFF. The CDR3 region has the DNA TGCGCCAGCAGCTCGCCCATCCGGGACAGGGGGTCCTACAATGAGCAGTTCTTC.

This clonotype was picked up a small number of times. This chain connects TRBV4-2 to TRBJ1-1; maybe TRBD1 (6 bases). The CDR3 extends over 14 amino acids. Trimming took 3 bases from V and 3 from J, leaving 11 bases between them. CDR1 LGHNA and CDR2 YNFKEQ come from the germline V gene. CDR3 coding DNA: TGTGCCAGCAGCCACCGACAGGATTACACTGAAGCTTTCTTT. This translates into CASSHRQDYTEAFF.

This chain uses TRBV7-6 with TRBJ1-1; D not certain. Per the germline V gene, CDR1 is SGHVS and CDR2 is FNYEAQ. The CDR3 has 13 amino acids. The V end was cut by 7 bases, the J end by 0 bases, with 9 bases between. This chain's CDR3 is CASTRTLNTEAFF. Here the CDR3 DNA reads TGTGCCAGCACCCGTACTTTGAACACTGAAGCTTTCTTT.

This clonotype was observed once. This chain's CDR3 is CAWIPIAGEGARTGELFF. The CDR3 nucleotides are TGTGCCTGGATACCAATTGCGGGGGAGGGGGCTCGGACCGGGGAGCTGTTTTTT. The rearrangement joins TRBV30 to TRBJ2-2, with D perhaps being TRBD1 or TRBD2 (7 bases each). The germline V gene has CDR1 GTSNPN and CDR2 SVGIG (reference sequence). V gave up 4 bases and J gave up 5 bases, with 26 bases separating them. CDR3 length: 18 residues.

The gene calls are TRBV7-2 and TRBJ1-1; D unclear. The CDR3 has 11 amino acids. Trimming pared 4 bases from V and 7 bases from J, leaving 7 bases between. Germline V lookup: CDR1 SGHTA, CDR2 FQGNSA. The CDR3 here is CASSSRGEAFF. CDR3 in DNA: TGTGCCAGCAGCTCCCGGGGTGAAGCTTTCTTT. The full variable domain, its missing parts supplied by reference TRBV7-2 and TRBJ1-1, is GAGVSQSPSNKVTEKGKDVELRCDPISGHTALYWYRQSLGQGLEFLIYFQGNSAPDKSGLPSDRFSAERTGGSVSTLTIQRTQQEDSAVYLCASSSRGEAFFGQGTRLTVV.

The table lists this clonotype with a few counts. The rearrangement links TRBV7-2 to TRBJ2-7; tentatively, D is TRBD2 (6 bases). The CDR3 is 13 residues long. V was shortened by 5 bases and J by 2 bases, with 10 bases between the two germline ends. Per germline, CDR1 SGHTA and CDR2 FQGNSA. Written as DNA, the CDR3 is TGTGCCAGCAGCGCGGACTATGCCTACGAGCAGTACTTC. Its translation: CASSADYAYEQYF.

There are a few counts of this clonotype. The chain links TRBV12-3 or TRBV12-4 to TRBJ1-1, with a tentative D call TRBD1 (5 bases). The CDR3 totals 14 residues. V was clipped by 5 bases and J by 3 bases, with 13 bases between them. Here the CDR3 reads CASSQGPPHTEAFF. The CDR3 DNA reads as TGTGCCAGCAGTCAGGGCCCACCGCACACTGAAGCTTTCTTT.

CDR3 amino acids: CASSYPTGNTEAFF. CDR3 nucleotides: TGTGCCAGCAGTTACCCCACAGGGAACACTGAAGCTTTCTTT. The J gene is TRBJ1-1, the V gene TRBV6-2 or TRBV6-3, with D possibly being TRBD1 (5 bases). CDR1 is MNHEY, CDR2 SVGEGT, per germline. Trimming took off 2 bases at V and 1 base at J, with 8 bases between the two ends. This CDR3 has 14 amino acids.

The rearrangement uses TRBV7-2 and TRBJ1-2; D perhaps matches TRBD1 (6 bases). The V gene's germline CDR1 is SGHTA and CDR2 FQGNSA. The CDR3 extends over 13 amino acids. Trimming pared 6 bases from V and 4 bases from J, leaving 12 bases between. CDR3: CASRLTGTYGYTF. CDR3 nucleotides: TGTGCCAGCAGGCTAACAGGGACCTATGGCTACACCTTC.

This rearrangement joins TRBV23-1 to TRBJ1-5; D may be TRBD1 (6 bases). TRBV23-1 is classed as an ORF, of uncertain function. There are 16 residues in the CDR3. The V gene lost 0 bases and the J gene lost 4 bases, with 13 bases spanning the gap. The CDR3 is CASSQSLQGKNQPQHF. DNA for the CDR3: TGCGCCAGCAGTCAATCGCTACAGGGAAAGAATCAGCCCCAGCATTTT.

This sequence joins TRBV27 and TRBJ2-1; 7 nucleotides align to TRBD1. Germline loops: CDR1 MNHEY, CDR2 SMNVEV (reference sequence). J lost 5 bases, V lost 5 bases, and 6 bases had no gene match. This CDR3 has 14 amino acids. In nucleotides, the CDR3 is TGTGCCAGCAGTCCCTTCGACAGGGACAATGAGCAGTTCTTC. Translation gives CASSPFDRDNEQFF.